These 21 T cell receptor beta chains came from one sample sequenced in a study of cytomegalovirus exposure and HLA in healthy donors. Researchers ran the PCR with 60 Vbeta and 13 Jbeta primers. The table came from immunoSEQ multiplex PCR; TCRdb's copy has only in-frame clones and leaves some out. The data hold hundreds of thousands of clones, with 60% to 80% observed a single time. The source material was PBMCs. The receptors derive from a male donor in good health and CMV-seronegative.

The rearrangement uses TRBV7-9 and TRBJ2-2, with D tentatively TRBD1 (5 bases). V was cut by 7 bases and J by 5 bases, with 20 bases left in between. This CDR3 contains 16 residues. Germline lookup yields CDR1 SEHNR and CDR2 FQNEAQ (reference sequence). The CDR3, as DNA: TGTGCCAGCACCCCGGCGGCCCTGACAGTTACCGGGGAGCTGTTTTTT. Translating it yields CASTPAALTVTGELFF.

This clone was counted a few times. The genes are TRBV5-4 and TRBJ1-2; no clear D gene. V lost 4 bases and J lost 0, with 19 bases in between. Per germline, CDR1 SGHNT and CDR2 YYREEE (reference sequence). The length of the CDR3 is 17 residues. CDR3 bases: TGTGCCAGCAGCCTCCGGGAAGCCTCCCTTTCTAACTATGGCTACACCTTC. Its protein is CASSLREASLSNYGYTF.

The chain carries TRBV11-2 and TRBJ2-5; possibly TRBD1 for D (5 bases). The germline V gene encodes CDR1 SGHAT and CDR2 FQNNGV. Trimming cost V 5 bases and J 3 bases, with 16 bases left between them. The CDR3 has 15 amino acids. The CDR3 here is CASSGIRGYKETQYF. Here the CDR3 DNA reads TGTGCCAGCAGCGGTATAAGGGGCTACAAAGAGACCCAGTACTTC.

The chain recombines TRBV6-5 with TRBJ2-7; tentatively, D is TRBD1 (6 bases). Trimming cost V 2 bases and J 2 bases, with 13 bases left between them. Germline V gene sequence: CDR1 MNHEY, CDR2 SVGAGI. The CDR3 extends over 15 amino acids. This CDR3 is CASSYGGPGAYEQYF. DNA for the CDR3: TGTGCCAGCAGTTACGGGGGCCCCGGGGCCTACGAGCAGTACTTC.

This chain links TRBV9 with TRBJ2-3; 15 bases line up with TRBD2. Germline CDR1 is SGDLS and CDR2 is YYNGEE. V was clipped by 3 bases and J by 7 bases; unmatched bases: 6. The CDR3 covers 16 residues. Here the CDR3 DNA reads TGTGCCAGCAGCGCGGGACTAGCGGGGGGCCTATATACGCAGTATTTT. Its protein product is CASSAGLAGGLYTQYF.

The chain is built from TRBV27 and TRBJ2-1, with 12 bases that match TRBD2. The CDR3 runs 18 residues. Trimming cost V 3 bases and J 8 bases; bases outside gene matches: 14. Germline V lookup: CDR1 MNHEY, CDR2 SMNVEV (reference sequence). This CDR3 reads CASSFWASGGAPPDEQFF. The CDR3, as DNA: TGTGCCAGCAGTTTTTGGGCTAGCGGGGGGGCCCCCCCGGATGAGCAGTTCTTC.

CDR3 residues: CASSLWGQGNTEAFF. CDR3 DNA sequence: TGTGCCAGCAGCTTATGGGGGCAGGGAAACACTGAAGCTTTCTTT. The V and J genes are TRBV7-6 and TRBJ1-1; D perhaps matches TRBD1 (6 bases). This CDR3 has 15 residues. CDR1 and CDR2 (germline): SGHVS, FNYEAQ. V was cut by 2 bases and J by 2 bases, with 12 bases left in between.

This clone has more than one count but fewer than ten. The chain links TRBV27 to TRBJ2-1, with 9 bases lining up with TRBD1. CDR1 is MNHEY and CDR2 is SMNVEV in the germline V gene (reference sequence). CDR3 length equals 18 residues. Trimming at V came to 4 bases and at J to 1 base, leaving 11 bases not matched to a gene. The CDR3 reads CASSYPTGGGRSYNEQFF. CDR3 nucleotide sequence: TGTGCCAGCAGTTACCCCACAGGGGGCGGAAGGTCCTACAATGAGCAGTTCTTC.

This clone was counted only a few times. J is TRBJ2-5 and V is TRBV7-2, with 10 bases fitting TRBD2. V was clipped by 8 bases and J by 5 bases; unmatched bases: 17. The CDR3 length is 17 residues. Per the germline V gene, CDR1 is SGHTA and CDR2 is FQGNSA. The CDR3 coding sequence is TGTGCCAGCCAGCTTCCTAGCGGGAGTGCCGGGAGGGAGACCCAGTACTTC. Its translation is CASQLPSGSAGRETQYF.

This clone appeared a single time. V is TRBV9 and J is TRBJ2-1; D perhaps matches TRBD2 (5 bases). Germline values: CDR1 SGDLS, CDR2 YYNGEE. This CDR3 has 16 amino acids. With 0 bases removed from V and 7 bases from J, the gap between germline ends came to 17 bases. In DNA form, the CDR3 reads TGTGCCAGCAGCGTAGCTACCAGGAGGACTGATAATGAGCAGTTCTTC. Protein: CASSVATRRTDNEQFF.

The rearrangement uses TRBV6-1 and TRBJ2-5; the D gene is possibly TRBD1 (5 bases). In germline, CDR1 is MNHNS, CDR2 SASEGT. Trimming left V 6 bases short and J 5 bases short, with 10 bases between. The CDR3 has 12 residues. Written as DNA, the CDR3 is TGTGCCAGCAGCAGGACACGGGAGACCCAGTACTTC. Translating it yields CASSRTRETQYF.

The rearrangement joins TRBV6-6 to TRBJ2-3, with 7 bases that match TRBD2. This CDR3 is 15 amino acids long. V trimming: 6 bases; J trimming: 4 bases; junction bases outside the gene matches: 10. The germline V gene has CDR1 MNHNY and CDR2 SVGAGI (reference sequence). CDR3: CASRLRLALSDTQYF. The CDR3 DNA follows: TGTGCCAGCAGATTAAGACTAGCCCTTTCAGATACGCAGTATTTT.

CDR3 sequence: CASSDRGWVYEQYF. CDR3 nucleotides: TGTGCCAGCAGTGACAGGGGGTGGGTCTACGAGCAGTACTTC. The chain uses TRBV28 and TRBJ2-7; 9 bases line up with TRBD1. V gave up 5 bases and J gave up 3 bases; unmatched junction bases: 5. The CDR3 totals 14 residues. Germline CDR1 and CDR2: MDHEN and SYDVKM. Complete variable domain (other parts from reference TRBV28 and TRBJ2-7): DVKVTQSSRYLVKRTGEKVFLECVQDMDHENMFWYRQDPGLGLRLIYFSYDVKMKEKGDIPEGYSVSREKKERFSLILESASTNQTSMYLCASSDRGWVYEQYFGPGTRLTVT.

V usage is TRBV7-3 and J usage is TRBJ1-1, with D hard to call. CDR3 length: 14 amino acids. Trimming removed 1 base at V and 2 bases at J, with 8 bases between. Germline CDR1 and CDR2: SGHTA and FQGTGA. The CDR3 DNA is TGTGCCAGCAGCTTAAAGGCAGGTAACACTGAAGCTTTCTTT. It codes for CASSLKAGNTEAFF.

This clone was detected a few times. V and J are TRBV23-1 and TRBJ1-4, with TRBD1 as a possible D gene (5 bases). TRBV23-1 is an ORF, with its function uncertain. The CDR3 sequence is 14 residues long. Trimming took 6 bases from V and 6 from J, leaving 14 bases between them. The CDR3, as DNA: TGCGCCAGCAGACCCGACAGTGTCGATGAAAAACTGTTTTTT. As protein: CASRPDSVDEKLFF.

J is TRBJ2-7 and V is TRBV5-6, with 8 bases lining up with TRBD1. The ends lost 4 bases at V and 2 bases at J; junction bases unmatched: 5. The CDR3 length is 14 residues. CDR1 and CDR2 from the germline V gene are SGHDT and YYEEEE. CDR3 in DNA: TGTGCCAGCAGCCGGGGACAGGTCCCCTACGAGCAGTACTTC. Translation gives CASSRGQVPYEQYF.

The V gene is TRBV28, the J gene TRBJ1-2; 12 bases agree with TRBD1. The CDR3 is 16 residues long. Germline trimming cut 7 bases from V and 7 bases from J; bases unmatched to any gene: 13. Germline CDR1 MDHEN, CDR2 SYDVKM. The CDR3 sequence is CASTFPGTGGSFGYTF. DNA for the CDR3: TGTGCCAGCACCTTCCCCGGGACAGGGGGCAGCTTTGGCTACACCTTC.

The sample holds a few counts of this clone. The chain employs TRBV29-1 and TRBJ2-3; 9 bases match TRBD1. This CDR3 contains 14 residues. Looked up from germline, CDR1 is SQVTM and CDR2 is ANQGSEA. Unmatched junction bases numbered 7, after V lost 7 bases and J lost 2 bases. The CDR3 loop is CSARQGGYTDTQYF. The CDR3 DNA reads TGCAGCGCTAGACAGGGGGGCTACACAGATACGCAGTATTTT.

V usage is TRBV28 and J usage is TRBJ2-5; TRBD1 aligns across 9 bases. This CDR3 has 16 residues. V gave up 5 bases and J gave up 5 bases; unmatched junction bases: 12. CDR1 is MDHEN, CDR2 SYDVKM, per germline. In nucleotides, the CDR3 is TGTGCCAGCAGTCTAACCGGGACAGGGAGAGGGGAGACCCAGTACTTC. Amino acid sequence: CASSLTGTGRGETQYF.

The chain has TRBV9 and TRBJ2-5; TRBD2 aligns across 7 bases. The germline V gene encodes CDR1 SGDLS and CDR2 YYNGEE. The CDR3 totals 14 residues. The ends lost 3 bases at V and 3 bases at J; junction bases unmatched: 5. DNA of the CDR3: TGTGCCAGCAGCGCGGGACTAACCGAAGAGACCCAGTACTTC. This gives the protein CASSAGLTEETQYF.

CDR3 coding DNA: TGTGCCAGCAGCTCATATGAGCGACAGGGAGCTTTCTTT. The encoded protein is CASSSYERQGAFF. J is TRBJ1-1 and V is TRBV7-2; 7 bases map to TRBD1. With 4 bases clipped from V and 10 bases from J, the junction kept 9 bases outside the gene matches. The germline gives CDR1 SGHTA, CDR2 FQGNSA. The CDR3 length is 13 residues. Variable domain in full (rest from reference TRBV7-2 and TRBJ1-1): GAGVSQSPSNKVTEKGKDVELRCDPISGHTALYWYRQSLGQGLEFLIYFQGNSAPDKSGLPSDRFSAERTGGSVSTLTIQRTQQEDSAVYLCASSSYERQGAFFGQGTRLTVV.